The following is a T cell receptor beta chain sequence with its context. What it binds is not known. V shed 6 bases and J shed 8 bases, with 11 bases lying between them. This CDR3 is built from 12 residues. Per germline, CDR1 MNHEY and CDR2 SVGAGI. These data belong to a study of cytotoxic CD8 clonotypes in ibrutinib-treated CLL. Across the whole study: Investigators reported around 25 partial and 2 complete responses; after median about 70 months, about 15 patients remained remitted and approximately twelve progressed. Overall study findings and caveats: Sustained-remission and progressing patients had different sampling times.

The planned depth of sequencing spanned 1 in 200,000 to 1 in 1 million T cells. Assay used: immunoSEQ multiplex PCR; TCRdb lists only in-frame clones, some missing. The sample carries fewer than 400,000 clones, 60% to 80% recorded once. This TCR was sampled from a human donor with chronic lymphocytic leukemia. This chain links TRBV6-5 with TRBJ1-5, with no clear D. This specimen consisted of PBMCs, obtained after 36 months of ibrutinib treatment. The CDR3 DNA sequence: TGTGCCAGCAGCCTTCCCGGGGAGCCCCAGCATTTT. Its translation: CASSLPGEPQHF.